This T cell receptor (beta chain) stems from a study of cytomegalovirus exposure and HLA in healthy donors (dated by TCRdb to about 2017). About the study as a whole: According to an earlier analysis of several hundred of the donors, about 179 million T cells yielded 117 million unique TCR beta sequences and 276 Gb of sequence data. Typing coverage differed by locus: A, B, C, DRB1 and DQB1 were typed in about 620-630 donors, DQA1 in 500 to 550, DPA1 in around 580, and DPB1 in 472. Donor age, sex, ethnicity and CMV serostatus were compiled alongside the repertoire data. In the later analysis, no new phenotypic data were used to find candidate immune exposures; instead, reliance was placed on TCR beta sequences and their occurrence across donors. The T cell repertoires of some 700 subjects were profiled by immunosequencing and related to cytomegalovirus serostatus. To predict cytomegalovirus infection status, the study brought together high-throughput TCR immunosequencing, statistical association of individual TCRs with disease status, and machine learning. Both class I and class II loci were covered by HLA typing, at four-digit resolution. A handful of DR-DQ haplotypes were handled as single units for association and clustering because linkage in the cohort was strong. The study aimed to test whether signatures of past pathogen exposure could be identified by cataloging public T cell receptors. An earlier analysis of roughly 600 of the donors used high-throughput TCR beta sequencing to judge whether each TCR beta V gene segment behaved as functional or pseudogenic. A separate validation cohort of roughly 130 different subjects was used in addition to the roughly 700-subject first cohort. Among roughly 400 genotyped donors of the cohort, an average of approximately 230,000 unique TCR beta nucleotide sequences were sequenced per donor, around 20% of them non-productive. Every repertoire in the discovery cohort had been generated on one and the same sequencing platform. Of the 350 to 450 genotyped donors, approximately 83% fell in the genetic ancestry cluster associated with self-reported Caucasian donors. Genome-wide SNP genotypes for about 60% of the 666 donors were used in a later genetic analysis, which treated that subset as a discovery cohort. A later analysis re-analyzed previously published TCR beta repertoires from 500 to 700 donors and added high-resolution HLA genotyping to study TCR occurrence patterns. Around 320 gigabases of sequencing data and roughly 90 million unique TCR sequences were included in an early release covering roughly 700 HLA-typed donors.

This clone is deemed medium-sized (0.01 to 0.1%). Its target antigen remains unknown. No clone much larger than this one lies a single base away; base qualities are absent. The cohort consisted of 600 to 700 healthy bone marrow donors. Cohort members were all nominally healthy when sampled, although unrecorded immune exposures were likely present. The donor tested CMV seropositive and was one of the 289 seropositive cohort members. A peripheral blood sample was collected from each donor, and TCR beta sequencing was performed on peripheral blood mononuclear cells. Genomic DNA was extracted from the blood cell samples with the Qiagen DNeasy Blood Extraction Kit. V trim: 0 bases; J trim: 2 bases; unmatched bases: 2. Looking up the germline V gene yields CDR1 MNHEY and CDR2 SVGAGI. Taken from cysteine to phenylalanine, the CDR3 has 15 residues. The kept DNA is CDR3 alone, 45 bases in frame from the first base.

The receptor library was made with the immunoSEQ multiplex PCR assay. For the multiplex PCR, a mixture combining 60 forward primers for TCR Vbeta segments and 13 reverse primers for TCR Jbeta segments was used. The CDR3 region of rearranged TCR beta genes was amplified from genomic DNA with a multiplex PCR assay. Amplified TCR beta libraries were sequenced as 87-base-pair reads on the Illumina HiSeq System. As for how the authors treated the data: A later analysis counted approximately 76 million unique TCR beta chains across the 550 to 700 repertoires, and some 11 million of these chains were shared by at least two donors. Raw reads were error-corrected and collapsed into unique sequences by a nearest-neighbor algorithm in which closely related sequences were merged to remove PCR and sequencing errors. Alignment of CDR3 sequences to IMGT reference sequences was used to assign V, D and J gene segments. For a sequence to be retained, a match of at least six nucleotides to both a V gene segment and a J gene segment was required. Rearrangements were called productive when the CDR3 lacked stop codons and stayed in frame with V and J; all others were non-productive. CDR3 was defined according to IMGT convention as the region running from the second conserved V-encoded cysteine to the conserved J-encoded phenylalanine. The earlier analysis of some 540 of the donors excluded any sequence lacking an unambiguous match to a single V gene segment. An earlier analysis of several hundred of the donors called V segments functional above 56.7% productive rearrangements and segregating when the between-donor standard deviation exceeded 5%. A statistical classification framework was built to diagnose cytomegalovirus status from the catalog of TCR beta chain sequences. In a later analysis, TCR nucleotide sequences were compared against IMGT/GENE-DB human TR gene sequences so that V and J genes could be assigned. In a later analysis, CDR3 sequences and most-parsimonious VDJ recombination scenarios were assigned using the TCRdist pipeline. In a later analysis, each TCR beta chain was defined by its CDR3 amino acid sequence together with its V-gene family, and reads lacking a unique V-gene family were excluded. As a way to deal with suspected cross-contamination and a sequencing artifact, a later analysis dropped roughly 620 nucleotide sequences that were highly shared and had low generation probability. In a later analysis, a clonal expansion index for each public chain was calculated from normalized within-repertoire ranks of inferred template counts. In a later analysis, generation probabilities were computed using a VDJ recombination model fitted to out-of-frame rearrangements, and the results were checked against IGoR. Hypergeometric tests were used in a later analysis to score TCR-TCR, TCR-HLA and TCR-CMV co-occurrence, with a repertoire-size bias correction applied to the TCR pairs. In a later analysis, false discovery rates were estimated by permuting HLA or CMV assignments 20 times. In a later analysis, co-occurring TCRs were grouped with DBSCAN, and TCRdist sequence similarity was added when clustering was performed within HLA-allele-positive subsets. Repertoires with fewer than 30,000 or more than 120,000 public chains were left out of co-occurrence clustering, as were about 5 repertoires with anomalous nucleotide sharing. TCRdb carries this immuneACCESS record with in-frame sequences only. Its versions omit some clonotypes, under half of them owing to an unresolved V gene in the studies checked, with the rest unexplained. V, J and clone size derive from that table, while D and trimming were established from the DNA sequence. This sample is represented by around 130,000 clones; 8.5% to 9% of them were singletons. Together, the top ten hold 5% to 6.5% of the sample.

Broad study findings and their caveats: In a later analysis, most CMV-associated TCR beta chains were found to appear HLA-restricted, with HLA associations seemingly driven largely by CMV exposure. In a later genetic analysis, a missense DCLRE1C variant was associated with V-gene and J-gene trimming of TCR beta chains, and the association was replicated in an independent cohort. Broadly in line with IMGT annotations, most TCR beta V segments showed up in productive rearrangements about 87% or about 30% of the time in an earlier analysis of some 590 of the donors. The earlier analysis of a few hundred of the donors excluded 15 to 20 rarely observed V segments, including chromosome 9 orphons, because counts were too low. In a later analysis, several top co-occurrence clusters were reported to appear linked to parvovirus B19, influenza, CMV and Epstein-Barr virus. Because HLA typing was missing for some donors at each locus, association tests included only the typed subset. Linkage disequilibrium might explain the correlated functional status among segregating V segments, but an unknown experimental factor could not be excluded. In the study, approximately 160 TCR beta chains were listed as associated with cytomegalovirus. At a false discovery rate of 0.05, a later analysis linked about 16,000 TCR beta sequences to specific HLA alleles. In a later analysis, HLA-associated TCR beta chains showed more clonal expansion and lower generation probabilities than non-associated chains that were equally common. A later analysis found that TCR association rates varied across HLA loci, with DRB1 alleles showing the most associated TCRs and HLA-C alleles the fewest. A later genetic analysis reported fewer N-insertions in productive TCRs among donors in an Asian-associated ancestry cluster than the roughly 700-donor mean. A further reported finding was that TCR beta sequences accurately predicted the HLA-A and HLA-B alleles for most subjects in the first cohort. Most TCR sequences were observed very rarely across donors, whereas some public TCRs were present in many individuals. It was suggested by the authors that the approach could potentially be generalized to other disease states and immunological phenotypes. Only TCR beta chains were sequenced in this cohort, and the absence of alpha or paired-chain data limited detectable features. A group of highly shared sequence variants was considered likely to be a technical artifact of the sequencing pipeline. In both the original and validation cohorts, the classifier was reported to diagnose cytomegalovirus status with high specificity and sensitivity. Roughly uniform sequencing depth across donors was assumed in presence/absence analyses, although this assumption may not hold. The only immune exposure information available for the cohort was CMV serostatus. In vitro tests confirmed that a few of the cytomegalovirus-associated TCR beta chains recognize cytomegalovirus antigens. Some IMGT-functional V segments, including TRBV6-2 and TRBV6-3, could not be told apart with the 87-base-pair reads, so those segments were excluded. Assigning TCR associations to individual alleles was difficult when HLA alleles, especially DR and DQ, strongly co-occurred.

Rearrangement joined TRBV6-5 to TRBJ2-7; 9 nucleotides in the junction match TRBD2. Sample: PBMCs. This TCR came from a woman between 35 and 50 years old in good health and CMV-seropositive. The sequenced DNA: TGTGCCAGCAGTTACTCGGCTAGCGGGGCCTACGAGCAGTACTTC. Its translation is CASSYSASGAYEQYF.